Listed below are T cell receptor beta chains from one sample, sequenced in a study of shared clonotypes between healthy human individuals. Clones were read by immunoSEQ multiplex PCR, and TCRdb kept only the in-frame ones, dropping some. The sample yields some 95,000 clones, around 68% seen once. What was sequenced was memory CD8+ T cells sorted from blood. The receptors come from a man aged 25-40 years in good health. The CDR3 runs from the conserved cysteine through the conserved F or W. D genes are given only for firm matches. Only some rows state a clone size, as once, few, many or a class for expanded clones.

clone size	J gene	V gene	D gene	CDR3 DNA	CDR3 protein
medium-sized	TRBJ2-5	TRBV19	NA	TGTGCCAGTAGTAGTGGCCCCCAGCAGACCCAGTACTTC	CASSSGPQQTQYF
NA	TRBJ2-7	TRBV6-1	NA	TGTGCCAGTAAATCTTACAGGGTCAAGGAGCAGTACTTC	CASKSYRVKEQYF
once	TRBJ2-3	TRBV7-9	NA	TGTGCCAGCAGCTTAAGAGAATTTCAAGATACGCAGTATTTT	CASSLREFQDTQYF
NA	TRBJ1-2	TRBV2	NA	TGTGCCAGCAGTGCAGAACGAAACTATGGCTACACCTTC	CASSAERNYGYTF
many	TRBJ2-2	TRBV18	NA	TGTGCCAGCTCACCGGTCGGATTCGGGGGCTCTGGGGAGCTGTTTTTT	CASSPVGFGGSGELFF
NA	TRBJ1-1	TRBV5-5	NA	TGTGCCAGCAGCCGGGGTAGAGGCGTGAACACTGAAGCTTTCTTT	CASSRGRGVNTEAFF
NA	TRBJ2-2	TRBV2	TRBD2	TGTGCCAGCAGTACTTTGCTAGCGGACGCGAACACCGGGGAGCTGTTTTTT	CASSTLLADANTGELFF
NA	TRBJ1-1	TRBV9	NA	TGTGCCAGCACCCCATTGGACGGCGGGAAAGCTTTCTTT	CASTPLDGGKAFF
few	TRBJ1-1	TRBV6-4	TRBD1	TGTGCCAGCAGTGACTCAGGGGACAGCCAAACTGAAGCTTTCTTT	CASSDSGDSQTEAFF
NA	TRBJ1-5	TRBV28	NA	TGTGCCAGCAGTTGGCCCCCGAGGGGGAGCAGGAATAATCAGCCCCAGCATTTT	CASSWPPRGSRNNQPQHF
few	TRBJ2-1	TRBV7-2	NA	TGTGCCAGCAGCTCCTCCCGGGAGCAGTTCTTC	CASSSSREQFF
NA	TRBJ1-2	TRBV4-3	TRBD1	TGCGCCAGCAGCCAAGTTTTGGCAGGGGGCCGGGGCTACACCTTC	CASSQVLAGGRGYTF
NA	TRBJ2-7	TRBV7-9	TRBD1	TGTGCCAGCAGCAGATCCTCGACAGGGACCTATTTCTACGAGCAGTACTTC	CASSRSSTGTYFYEQYF
NA	TRBJ2-5	TRBV2	NA	TGTGCCAGCAGTGAAACGGGGGTGAGACAAGAGACCCAGTACTTC	CASSETGVRQETQYF
many	TRBJ2-7	TRBV9	NA	TGTGCCAGCAGCGTTAATGGGGGCGGGATCTACGAGCAGTACTTC	CASSVNGGGIYEQYF
NA	TRBJ2-7	TRBV28	NA	TGTGCCAGCGACCCTACAGGGTTGGGGGGCGAGCAGTACTTC	CASDPTGLGGEQYF
NA	TRBJ2-1	TRBV30	NA	TGTGCCTGGGAACCAGGGGACTATCATAATGAGCAGTTCTTC	CAWEPGDYHNEQFF
NA	TRBJ1-1	TRBV9	NA	TGTGCCAGCAGCGGGACAGTCACTGAAGCTTTCTTT	CASSGTVTEAFF
NA	TRBJ2-5	TRBV27	TRBD1	TGTGCCAGCAGTTTACGGGACAGGGGGAAGAACCGGGAGACCCAGTACTTC	CASSLRDRGKNRETQYF
NA	TRBJ2-4	TRBV5-6	TRBD1	TGTGCCAGCAGCTTATACGACAGGGGAAGTAACATTCAGTACTTC	CASSLYDRGSNIQYF
few	TRBJ2-1	TRBV11-2	NA	TGTGCCAGCAGCTTGATCCGGAGCTCCTACAATGAGCAGTTCTTC	CASSLIRSSYNEQFF
NA	TRBJ2-3	TRBV2	NA	TGTGCCAGCAAACGGTGGCAGGCCCCGGGGGATACGCAGTATTTT	CASKRWQAPGDTQYF
NA	TRBJ2-3	TRBV28	NA	TGTGCCAGCAGTTTCTTTGGGGGACACACAGATACGCAGTATTTT	CASSFFGGHTDTQYF
NA	TRBJ1-1	TRBV5-1	TRBD1	TGCGCCAGCAGCTCGGACAGGGTGAACACTGAAGCTTTCTTT	CASSSDRVNTEAFF
NA	TRBJ1-4	TRBV27	NA	TGTGCCAGCAGTCCACGGCCAGGTGCAACTAATGAAAAACTGTTTTTT	CASSPRPGATNEKLFF
once	TRBJ2-7	TRBV7-2	TRBD2	TGTGCCAGCAGTTCTGGCGGGAGTGGCTACGAGCAGTACTTC	CASSSGGSGYEQYF
NA	TRBJ1-1	TRBV28	NA	TGTGCCAGCAGCCTAGGGGTTCAAGGGTGGGCTGAAGCTTTCTTT	CASSLGVQGWAEAFF
NA	TRBJ2-3	TRBV18	NA	TGTGCCAGCTCGCAGGACCCAGGCCCCCTGGATACGCAGTATTTT	CASSQDPGPLDTQYF
NA	TRBJ1-5	TRBV21-1	NA	TGTGCCAGCAGCAACAACAGGGGGGTCAGCGTTCAGCCCCAGCATTTT	CASSNNRGVSVQPQHF
NA	TRBJ1-2	TRBV7-2	TRBD1	TGTGCCAGCAGCCAGAAGGCAGGGGGGCGGGGCTACACCTTC	CASSQKAGGRGYTF
NA	TRBJ1-1	TRBV25-1	TRBD1	TGTGCCAGCAGTCCTAAAGGGACAGGTTGGATGAACACTGAAGCTTTCTTT	CASSPKGTGWMNTEAFF
NA	TRBJ2-7	TRBV29-1	NA	TGCAGCGTCGGGGACATCACGGGAGAGCAGTACTTC	CSVGDITGEQYF